This is a list of T cell receptor beta chains from one sample in a study of response to subunit inactivated influenza vaccine. TCRdb called the RT-PCR reads again in MiXCR, with one record for every CDR3 protein. Of 610,000 or so distinct CDR3 sequences in the sample, 14% were seen once. The sequencing here drew on PBMCs from blood, taken roughly 12 days after vaccination. The receptors shown here come from a man aged 45 to 65 who received an inactivated influenza vaccine. Each CDR3 is given with its conserved first and last residue. A D gene is named only where the DNA matches it firmly. Size values are once, few and many counts, or a class for expanded clones, and some rows have none.

TRBD1	TRBV5-1	TRBJ1-2	.	TGCGCCAGCAGCGCGGACAGGGATGGCTACACCTTC	CASSADRDGYTF
.	TRBV6-1	TRBJ1-1	few	TGTGCCAGCAGTACACAGGGATACACTGAAGCTTTCTTT	CASSTQGYTEAFF
.	TRBV5-4	TRBJ2-5	many	TGTGCCAGCGGAAATAAAGACGGGGAAGAGACCCAGTACTTC	CASGNKDGEETQYF
.	TRBV20-1	TRBJ2-1	few	TGCAGTGCAGCAGGACTGAACTCCTACAATGAGCAGTTCTTC	CSAAGLNSYNEQFF
.	TRBV6-1	TRBJ1-6	.	TGTGCCAGCAGTGAACGAGCAGGCAATTCACCCCTCCACTTT	CASSERAGNSPLHF
TRBD1	TRBV7-6	TRBJ2-7	.	TGTGCCAGCAGCTCACCAGGGGGCCTCGAGCAGTACTTC	CASSSPGGLEQYF
TRBD1	TRBV11-2	TRBJ1-5	.	TGTGCCAGCAGCTTAGTTGGGGGACAGGGGGTATTATATAGCAATCAGCCCCAGCATTTT	CASSLVGGQGVLYSNQPQHF
.	TRBV6-1	TRBJ2-3	.	TGTGCCAGCAGCCCTACAGGGTGGGAAGATACGCAGTATTTT	CASSPTGWEDTQYF
TRBD1	TRBV4-2	TRBJ2-7	.	TGTGCCAGCAGCCTCTCTGCGGGACAGGGTACCAACGAGCAGTACTTC	CASSLSAGQGTNEQYF
.	TRBV12-3/TRBV12-4	TRBJ2-7	.	TGTGCCAGCAGCCCCGACGTAAAGCAGTACTTC	CASSPDVKQYF
.	TRBV7-6	TRBJ2-1	.	TGTGCCAGCAGCTTAGGAGTAATCAATGAGCAGTTCTTC	CASSLGVINEQFF
.	TRBV24-1	TRBJ2-5	few	TGTGCCACCAGTCAGGAACACCAAGAGACCCAGTACTTC	CATSQEHQETQYF
.	TRBV6-1	TRBJ1-2	many	TGTGCCAGCCGCGACGCCACGGGGGGAATCAGCTATGGCTACACCTTC	CASRDATGGISYGYTF
TRBD2	TRBV4-2	TRBJ2-5	few	TGTGCCAGCAGCCAAGGGAGCGGGGGGGCAGAGACCCAGTACTTC	CASSQGSGGAETQYF
TRBD2	TRBV6-2/TRBV6-3	TRBJ2-1	few	TGTGCCAGCAGTTACTTTTTAGCGGGGGGCTACAATGAGCAGTTCTTC	CASSYFLAGGYNEQFF
.	TRBV5-1	TRBJ2-5	.	TGCGCCAGCGCCCCTGGAGCTTCGGAGACCCAGTACTTC	CASAPGASETQYF
.	TRBV6-5	TRBJ2-7	many	TGTGCCAGCAGTTACTTCTCAACAAGGGGAGGACCCTACGAGCAGTACTTC	CASSYFSTRGGPYEQYF
.	TRBV20-1	TRBJ2-5	.	TGCAGTACTGGGGGGCAGGGGACCCAGTACTTC	CSTGGQGTQYF
TRBD2	TRBV20-1	TRBJ2-1	few	TGCAGTGCTAGACCCGGACTAGACAATGAGCAGTTCTTC	CSARPGLDNEQFF
TRBD2	TRBV7-2	TRBJ2-3	.	TGTGCCAGCAGCCCCACTAGCGGACCGGATACGCAGTATTTT	CASSPTSGPDTQYF
TRBD2	TRBV4-3	TRBJ2-7	few	TGCGCCAGCAGCCATGGACTAGCGGGAGTAGGGTACGAGCAGTACTTC	CASSHGLAGVGYEQYF
.	TRBV9	TRBJ2-2	.	TGTGCCAGCAGCACGGCCGGGCGGGACACCGGGGAGCTGTTTTTT	CASSTAGRDTGELFF
TRBD2	TRBV4-3	TRBJ2-5	many	TGCGCCAGCAGCCCCCTATGGCCTAGCGGGGGTCAGACCCAGTACTTC	CASSPLWPSGGQTQYF
.	TRBV4-1	TRBJ1-2	few	TGCGCCAGCAGCCAAGGCCAGGGTTATAACTATGGCTACACCTTC	CASSQGQGYNYGYTF
.	TRBV12-3/TRBV12-4	TRBJ1-1	.	TGTGCCAGCAGTTCTTTTGATGGTAACACTGAAGCTTTCTTT	CASSSFDGNTEAFF
.	TRBV2	TRBJ2-2	.	TGTGCCAGCAAGACAGGCCCCACCGGGGAGCTGTTTTTT	CASKTGPTGELFF
.	TRBV5-1	TRBJ2-2	few	TGCGCCAGCAGGGCGTACTCGAACACCGGGGAGCTGTTTTTT	CASRAYSNTGELFF
.	TRBV4-3	TRBJ2-3	many	TGCGCCAGCAGCCCTGGGGGAACTAGCACAGATACGCAGTATTTT	CASSPGGTSTDTQYF
.	TRBV24-1	TRBJ2-6	once	TGTGCCACCAGTGATTCCCGCTCTGGGGCCAACGACCTGACTTTC	CATSDSRSGANDLTF
TRBD2	TRBV5-1	TRBJ2-1	many	TGCGCCAGCAGCGCACGACTAGCCGGCAATGAGCAGTTCTTC	CASSARLAGNEQFF
.	TRBV3-1	TRBJ2-4	few	TGTGCCAGCAGCCAAGACGGCGGTAGAAACATTCAGTACTTC	CASSQDGGRNIQYF
TRBD2	TRBV11-2	TRBJ2-3	few	TGTGCCAGCAGCTCCCTTGGTGGTTTGCGGGGGGGTCGAACAGATACGCAGTATTTT	CASSSLGGLRGGRTDTQYF
.	TRBV7-9	TRBJ1-1	.	TGTGCCAGCAGAAAAAAGGAGGGGTTAAGGTCTGAAGCTTTCTTT	CASRKKEGLRSEAFF
.	TRBV4-2	TRBJ2-1	few	TGTGCCAGCAGCCAAGAAGGGGGTCCCAATGAGCAGTTCTTC	CASSQEGGPNEQFF
TRBD2	TRBV6-2/TRBV6-3	TRBJ2-1	.	TGTGCCAGCAGTTACATTCGCGGGAGGATTTACTCCTACAATGAGCAGTTCTTC	CASSYIRGRIYSYNEQFF
.	TRBV27	TRBJ2-3	.	TGTGCCAGCAGCCCTAGACGGGCGGGGCCCCCAGATACGCAGTATTTT	CASSPRRAGPPDTQYF
.	TRBV2	TRBJ2-1	few	TGTGCCAGCAGTCCTCACGGGACGTCATACAATGAGCAGTTCTTC	CASSPHGTSYNEQFF
.	TRBV10-3	TRBJ2-6	.	TGTGCCATCAGTGGGGAAAGGATTTCTGGGGCCAACGTCCTGACTTTC	CAISGERISGANVLTF
TRBD2	TRBV11-2	TRBJ2-7	.	TGTGCCAGCAGGCGACTAGCGGGAGGATACGAGCAGTACTTC	CASRRLAGGYEQYF
.	TRBV27	TRBJ2-7	.	TGTGCCAGCAGTTTAAATCCTCCGGTACGGGATCTAGAGATCTACGAGCAGTACTTC	CASSLNPPVRDLEIYEQYF